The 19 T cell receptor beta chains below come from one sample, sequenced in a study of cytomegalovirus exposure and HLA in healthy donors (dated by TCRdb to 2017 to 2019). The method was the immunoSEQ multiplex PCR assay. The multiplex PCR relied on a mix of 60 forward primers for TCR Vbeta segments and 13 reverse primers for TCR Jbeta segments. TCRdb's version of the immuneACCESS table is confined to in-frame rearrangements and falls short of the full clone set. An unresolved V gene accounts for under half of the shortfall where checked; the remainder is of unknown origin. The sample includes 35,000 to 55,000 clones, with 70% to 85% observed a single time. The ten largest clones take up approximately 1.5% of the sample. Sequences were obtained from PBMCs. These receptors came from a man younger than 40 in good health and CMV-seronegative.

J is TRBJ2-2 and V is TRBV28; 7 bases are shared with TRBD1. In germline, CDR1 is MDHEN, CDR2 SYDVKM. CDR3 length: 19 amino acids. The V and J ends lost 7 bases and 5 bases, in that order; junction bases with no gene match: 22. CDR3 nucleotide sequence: TGTGCCAGCACAACCACAGGGGTCGGACCCCGAGGAACTACCGGGGAGCTGTTTTTT. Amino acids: CASTTTGVGPRGTTGELFF.

CDR3 in amino acids: CASTGSNGGLAMYNEQFF. In nucleotides, the CDR3 is TGTGCCAGCACGGGGAGCAATGGGGGACTAGCGATGTACAATGAGCAGTTCTTC. The chain employs TRBV25-1 and TRBJ2-1, with 10 bases fitting TRBD2. Germline V gene sequence: CDR1 MGHDK, CDR2 SYGVNS. The CDR3 totals 18 residues. J gave up 4 bases and V 7 bases, and 16 bases lay outside the gene matches.

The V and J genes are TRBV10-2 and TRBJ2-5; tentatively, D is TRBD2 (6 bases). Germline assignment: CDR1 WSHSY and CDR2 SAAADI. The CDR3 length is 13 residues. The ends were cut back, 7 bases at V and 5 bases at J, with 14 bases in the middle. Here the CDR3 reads CASMRGGGETQYF. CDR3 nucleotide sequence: TGCGCCAGCATGAGGGGCGGAGGGGAGACCCAGTACTTC.

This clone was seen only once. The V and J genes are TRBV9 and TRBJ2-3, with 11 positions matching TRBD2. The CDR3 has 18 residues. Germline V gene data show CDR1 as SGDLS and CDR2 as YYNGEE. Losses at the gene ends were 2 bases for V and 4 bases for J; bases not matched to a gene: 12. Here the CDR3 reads CASSVFPASGRLADTQYF. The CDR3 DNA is TGTGCCAGCAGCGTTTTCCCCGCTAGCGGGAGGTTGGCAGATACGCAGTATTTT.

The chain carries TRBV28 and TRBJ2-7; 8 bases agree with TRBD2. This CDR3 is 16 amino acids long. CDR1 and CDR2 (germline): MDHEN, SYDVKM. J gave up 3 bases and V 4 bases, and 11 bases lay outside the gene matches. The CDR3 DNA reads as TGTGCCAGCAGTTCCCTCGGGGGGGCCCGTTTCTACGAGCAGTACTTC. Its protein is CASSSLGGARFYEQYF.

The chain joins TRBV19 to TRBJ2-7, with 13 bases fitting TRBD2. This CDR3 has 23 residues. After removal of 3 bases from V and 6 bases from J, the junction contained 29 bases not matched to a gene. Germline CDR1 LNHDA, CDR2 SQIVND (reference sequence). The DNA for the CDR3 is TGTGCCAGTAGTATCCGGGTAGGGGGCGGTAGGACTAGCGGGAGTTTCACGGCTTCCGAGCAGTACTTC. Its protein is CASSIRVGGGRTSGSFTASEQYF.

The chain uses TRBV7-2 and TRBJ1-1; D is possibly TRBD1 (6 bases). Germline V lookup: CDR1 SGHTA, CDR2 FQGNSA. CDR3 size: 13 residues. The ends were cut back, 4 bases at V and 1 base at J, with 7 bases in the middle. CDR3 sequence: CASSSQGNTEAFF. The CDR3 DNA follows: TGTGCCAGCAGCTCACAGGGGAACACTGAAGCTTTCTTT.

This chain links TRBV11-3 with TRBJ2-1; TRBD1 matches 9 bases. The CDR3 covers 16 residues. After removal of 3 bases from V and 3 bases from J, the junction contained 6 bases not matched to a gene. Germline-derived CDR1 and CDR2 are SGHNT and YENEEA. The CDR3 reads CASSLDGQGYYNEQFF. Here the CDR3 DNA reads TGTGCCAGCAGCTTGGACGGACAGGGGTACTACAATGAGCAGTTCTTC.

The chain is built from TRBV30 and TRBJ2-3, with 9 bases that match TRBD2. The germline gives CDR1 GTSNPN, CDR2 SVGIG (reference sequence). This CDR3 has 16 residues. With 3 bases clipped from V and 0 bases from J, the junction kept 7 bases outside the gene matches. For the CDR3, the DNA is TGTGCCTGGAGAAGGCGGGAGGGGGGGAGCACAGATACGCAGTATTTT. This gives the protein CAWRRREGGSTDTQYF.

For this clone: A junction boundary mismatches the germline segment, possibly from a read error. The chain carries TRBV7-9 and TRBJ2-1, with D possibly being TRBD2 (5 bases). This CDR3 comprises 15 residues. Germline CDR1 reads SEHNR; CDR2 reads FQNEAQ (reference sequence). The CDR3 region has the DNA TGTGTCAGCAGCTTCTACATAGGCGGGTTGAATGAGCAGTTCTTC. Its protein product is CVSSFYIGGLNEQFF.

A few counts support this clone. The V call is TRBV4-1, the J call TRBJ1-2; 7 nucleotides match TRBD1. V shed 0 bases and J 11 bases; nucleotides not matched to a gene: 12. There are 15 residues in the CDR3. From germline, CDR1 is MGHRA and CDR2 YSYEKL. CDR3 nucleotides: TGCGCCAGCAGCCAAGAAGCCGAGACAGGGTGGCCGTACACCTTC. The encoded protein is CASSQEAETGWPYTF.

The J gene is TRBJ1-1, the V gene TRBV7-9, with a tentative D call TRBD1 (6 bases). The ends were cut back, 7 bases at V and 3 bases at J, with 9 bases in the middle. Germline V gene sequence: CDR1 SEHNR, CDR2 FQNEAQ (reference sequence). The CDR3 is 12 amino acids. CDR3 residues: CASNQGYTEAFF. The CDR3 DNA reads TGTGCCAGCAATCAGGGGTACACTGAAGCTTTCTTT. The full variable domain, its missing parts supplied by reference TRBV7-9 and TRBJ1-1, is DTGVSQNPRHKITKRGQNVTFRCDPISEHNRLYWYRQTLGQGPEFLTYFQNEAQLEKSRLLSDRFSAERPKGSFSTLEIQRTEQGDSAMYLCASNQGYTEAFFGQGTRLTVV.

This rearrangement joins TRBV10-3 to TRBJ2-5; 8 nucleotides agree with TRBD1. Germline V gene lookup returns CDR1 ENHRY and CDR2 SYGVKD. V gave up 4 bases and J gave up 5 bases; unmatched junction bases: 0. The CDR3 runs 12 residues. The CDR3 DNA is TGTGCCATCAGTGGGGACAGGGAGACCCAGTACTTC. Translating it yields CAISGDRETQYF.

CDR3 sequence: CASSVGGGVTVGEQYF. CDR3 DNA sequence: TGTGCCAGCAGCGTAGGTGGGGGGGTTACGGTTGGCGAGCAGTACTTC. The chain carries TRBV9 and TRBJ2-7; 7 positions match TRBD2. This CDR3 comprises 16 residues. The trim removed 0 bases at V and 6 bases at J, leaving 12 bases unmatched. Germline-derived CDR1 and CDR2 are SGDLS and YYNGEE.

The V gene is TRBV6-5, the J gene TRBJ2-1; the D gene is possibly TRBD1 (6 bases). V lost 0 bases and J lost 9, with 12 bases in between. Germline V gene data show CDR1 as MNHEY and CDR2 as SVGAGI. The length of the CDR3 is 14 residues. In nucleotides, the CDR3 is TGTGCCAGCAGTTACTCGATTAGGGGGTTTGAGCAGTTCTTC. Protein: CASSYSIRGFEQFF.

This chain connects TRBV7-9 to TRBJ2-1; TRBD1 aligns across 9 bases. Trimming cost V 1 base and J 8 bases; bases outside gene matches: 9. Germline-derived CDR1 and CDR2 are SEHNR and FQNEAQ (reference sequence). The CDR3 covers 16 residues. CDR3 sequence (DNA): TGTGCCAGCAGCTTAGGGGCGGGGACAGGGATCTATGAGCAGTTCTTC. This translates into CASSLGAGTGIYEQFF.

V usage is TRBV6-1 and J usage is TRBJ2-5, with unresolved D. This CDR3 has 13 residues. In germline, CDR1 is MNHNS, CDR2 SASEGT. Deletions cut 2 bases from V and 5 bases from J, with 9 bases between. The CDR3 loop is CASSEQIRETQYF. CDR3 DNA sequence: TGTGCCAGCAGTGAACAAATTCGGGAGACCCAGTACTTC.

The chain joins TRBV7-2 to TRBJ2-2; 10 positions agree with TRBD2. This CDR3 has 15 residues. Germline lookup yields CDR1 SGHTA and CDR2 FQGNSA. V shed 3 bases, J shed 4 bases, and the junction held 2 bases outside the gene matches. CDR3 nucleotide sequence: TGTGCCAGCAGCTTTACTAGCGGGGCCACCGGGGAGCTGTTTTTT. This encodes CASSFTSGATGELFF. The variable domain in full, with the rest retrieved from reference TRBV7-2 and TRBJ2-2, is GAGVSQSPSNKVTEKGKDVELRCDPISGHTALYWYRQSLGQGLEFLIYFQGNSAPDKSGLPSDRFSAERTGGSVSTLTIQRTQQEDSAVYLCASSFTSGATGELFFGEGSRLTVL.

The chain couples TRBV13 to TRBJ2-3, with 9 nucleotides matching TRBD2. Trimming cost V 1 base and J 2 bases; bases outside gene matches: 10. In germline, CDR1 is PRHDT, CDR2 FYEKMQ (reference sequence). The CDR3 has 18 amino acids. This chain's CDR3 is CASSLEVGASGNTDTQYF. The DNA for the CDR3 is TGTGCCAGCAGCTTAGAGGTAGGGGCTAGCGGGAACACAGATACGCAGTATTTT.